The clone carrying this T cell receptor beta chain has more than one count but fewer than ten. TCRdb's table, derived via immunoSEQ multiplex PCR, lists solely in-frame clones and lacks some. The table has under 350,000 clones, about 92% seen once. This specimen belongs to a study of blood T cell repertoires in COVID-19. Study as a whole: Researchers got acute and convalescent COVID-19 samples from the United States, Italy and Spain.

Deletions cut 2 bases from V and 0 bases from J, with 7 bases between. The germline gives CDR1 LGHNA, CDR2 YNFKEQ. The CDR3 is 14 residues long. The sequence was collected from a man in his sixties who had recovered from COVID-19. The source material was PBMCs or T cells enriched from blood (not recorded which). The chain combines TRBV4-2 with TRBJ1-1; tentative D call: TRBD1 (6 bases). DNA for the CDR3: TGTGCCAGCAGCCAATCAGGGGTGAACACTGAAGCTTTCTTT. As protein: CASSQSGVNTEAFF.